The TCR beta chain described here comes from a study of blood T cell repertoires in COVID-19. Study-level information: COVID-19 samples from acute and convalescent phases originated in the United States, Italy and Spain. PBMCs, B-cell-depleted T cells, or T cells were the source of the cDNA or gDNA that made up the material.

The V gene lost 0 bases and the J gene lost 0 bases, with 17 bases spanning the gap. There are 18 residues in the CDR3. Germline CDR1 reads MNHEY; CDR2 reads SVGEGT. Original methodology: Reference gene primer amplification yielded estimated nucleated cell counts. Assay: immunoSEQ multiplex PCR; the TCRdb copy retains only in-frame clones and omits some. For V, J and clone size, that table is used; D and trimming come from the DNA. The data hold approximately 140,000 clones, with around 90% observed a single time. This clone occurred a few times. The specimen sequenced was peripheral blood. This rearrangement joins TRBV6-2 or TRBV6-3 to TRBJ1-1, with no clear D. The receptor was derived from a woman aged 55-75 years with active or convalescent COVID-19. CDR3 residues: CASSYSGPTKVMNTEAFF. CDR3 DNA sequence: TGTGCCAGCAGTTACTCGGGCCCCACCAAGGTGATGAACACTGAAGCTTTCTTT.